The source of this TCR beta chain is a study of T cell responses to AZD1222 COVID-19 vaccine. Notes on the study in general: Repertoire sampling happened only post peak T cell response. Donors, mostly white British, included more females; clonal diversity was possibly underestimated. CD4 TCRs covered the whole spike, strongest at regions 160-218 and 743-854.

Notes on this clone: Its antigen is undetermined.

The protocol was immunoSEQ multiplex PCR, while the TCRdb copy is restricted to in-frame clones and leaves out a portion. The sample carries 120,000 or so clones, about 89% recorded once. The CDR3 spans 16 residues. The V gene lost 7 bases and the J gene lost 10 bases, with 26 bases spanning the gap. The germline V gene has CDR1 MNHNY and CDR2 SVGAGI (reference sequence). The V call is TRBV6-6, the J call TRBJ2-1; TRBD1 is a possible D gene (5 bases). Sequences were derived from peripheral blood, sampled on day 0 of MenACWY control vaccination. The receptor was isolated from an adult in good health. CDR3 protein: CASITAAGPTLGEQFF. CDR3 sequence (DNA): TGTGCCAGCATTACCGCGGCAGGGCCAACGTTGGGGGAGCAGTTCTTC.